The 27 T cell receptor beta chains listed next were all sequenced from one sample in a study of blood T cell repertoires in COVID-19 (dated by TCRdb to the early 2020s). Receptors were amplified or captured by the immunoSEQ multiplex PCR assay. Held by TCRdb, this immuneACCESS table contains in-frame sequences only and omits some clones. Under half of the omission traces to an unresolved V gene where checked; the cause of the rest is unknown. Across this sample there are roughly 250,000 clones, with 70% to 85% seen only once. Clones ranked in the top ten supply approximately 0.94% of the sample. Material: peripheral blood. The receptors derive from a human donor with COVID-19, enrolled during active disease. The donor label of this sample is uncertain.

The chain carries TRBV28 and TRBJ2-5; 11 nucleotides line up with TRBD1. V trimming: 8 bases; J trimming: 2 bases; junction bases outside the gene matches: 7. Germline V gives CDR1 MDHEN, CDR2 SYDVKM. CDR3 size: 15 residues. The CDR3, as DNA: TGTGCCAGCGGGACGGGGACAGGGGGGCAAGAGACCCAGTACTTC. This gives the protein CASGTGTGGQETQYF.

This clone was seen a few times. V gene TRBV11-2 combines with J gene TRBJ1-5, with 7 bases identical to TRBD1. The CDR3 has 14 residues. V lost 5 bases and J lost 2; bases outside the gene matches: 3. Looked up from germline, CDR1 is SGHAT and CDR2 is FQNNGV. CDR3 amino acids: CASSETGGNQPQHF. The DNA of the CDR3 is TGTGCCAGCAGCGAAACAGGGGGCAATCAGCCCCAGCATTTT.

The chain employs TRBV6-5 and TRBJ2-3; 8 bases align to TRBD2. Germline CDR1 MNHEY, CDR2 SVGAGI. With V trimmed by 8 bases and J by 4 bases, 14 bases remained unmatched. This CDR3 is built from 16 residues. The CDR3 DNA reads TGTGCCAGCTGTTTCGGAGCGGGAGCGGTCGCAGATACGCAGTATTTT. Residues: CASCFGAGAVADTQYF.

The chain recombines TRBV4-1 with TRBJ2-3; D uncertain. Trimming stripped 1 base from V and 4 bases from J, with 6 bases between. Per germline, CDR1 MGHRA and CDR2 YSYEKL. This CDR3 has 13 residues. CDR3 sequence (DNA): TGCGCCAGCAGCCAAGGTCGCGCAGATACGCAGTATTTT. The encoded protein is CASSQGRADTQYF.

The chain uses TRBV28 and TRBJ2-7; TRBD1 aligns across 8 bases. This CDR3 has 14 amino acids. CDR1 and CDR2 from the germline V gene are MDHEN and SYDVKM. The V gene end was trimmed by 7 bases and the J gene end by 4 bases; junction bases not matched to a gene: 9. In nucleotides, the CDR3 is TGTGCCAGCAAGACACAGGGGGAAACTTACGAGCAGTACTTC. This sequence encodes CASKTQGETYEQYF.

The chain has TRBV9 and TRBJ2-2; TRBD2 aligns across 9 bases. The CDR3 is 16 residues long. The junction had 6 bases not matched to a gene; V was cut back by 0 bases and J by 6 bases. CDR1 is SGDLS and CDR2 is YYNGEE in the germline V gene. The CDR3 sequence: CASSVVSGSSAGELFF. DNA of the CDR3: TGTGCCAGCAGCGTAGTTAGCGGGAGTTCCGCCGGGGAGCTGTTTTTT.

This chain uses TRBV5-8 with TRBJ2-2, with TRBD1 as a possible D gene (6 bases). Deletions cut 4 bases from V and 2 bases from J, with 12 bases between. Germline CDR1 and CDR2: SGHTS and YDEGEE. CDR3 length equals 15 residues. CDR3 residues: CASSPDRSNTGELFF. CDR3 in DNA: TGTGCCAGCAGCCCGGACAGATCTAACACCGGGGAGCTGTTTTTT.

This clone occurred once. The J gene is TRBJ1-6, the V gene TRBV30, with D possibly TRBD1 on 5 matching bases. V was clipped by 2 bases and J by 0 bases, with 8 bases between them. The germline V gene has CDR1 GTSNPN and CDR2 SVGIG (reference sequence). The CDR3 length is 15 residues. For the CDR3, the DNA is TGTGCCTGGAGTACAGGAAGCTCCTATAATTCACCCCTCCACTTT. Translated, it gives CAWSTGSSYNSPLHF. Drawing the rest from reference TRBV30 and TRBJ1-6, the complete variable domain is SQTIHQWPATLVQPVGSPLSLECTVEGTSNPNLYWYRQAAGRGLQLLFYSVGIGQISSEVPQNLSASRPQDRQFILSSKKLLLSDSGFYLCAWSTGSSYNSPLHFGNGTRLTVT.

In DNA form, the CDR3 reads TGCAGCGCCACCTGGGGACAGACAAACACTGAAGCTTTCTTT. Amino acids: CSATWGQTNTEAFF. V is TRBV29-1 and J is TRBJ1-1; 7 bases agree with TRBD1. Trimming removed 7 bases from V and 2 bases from J; junction bases left unmatched: 10. CDR1 is SQVTM, CDR2 ANQGSEA, per germline. The CDR3 has 14 residues.

This chain connects TRBV19 to TRBJ1-2, with D unclear. This CDR3 contains 13 residues. V lost 1 base and J 8 bases, leaving 11 bases between the germline ends. CDR1 is LNHDA, CDR2 SQIVND, per germline (reference sequence). CDR3 sequence: CASSIGEVGGYTF. The CDR3 DNA reads TGTGCCAGTAGTATAGGTGAAGTCGGGGGCTACACCTTC. Full variable domain (remainder filled in from reference TRBV19 and TRBJ1-2): DGGITQSPKYLFRKEGQNVTLSCEQNLNHDAMYWYRQDPGQGLRLIYYSQIVNDFQKGDIAEGYSVSREKKESFPLTVTSAQKNPTAFYLCASSIGEVGGYTFGSGTRLTVV.

The chain uses TRBV11-1 and TRBJ1-2, with no clear D. The V end was cut by 3 bases, the J end by 3 bases, with 5 bases between. This CDR3 is built from 12 residues. Germline V CDR1 and CDR2: SGHAT, FQDESV (reference sequence). The CDR3 nucleotides read TGTGCCAGCAGCTTCGCGGACTATGGCTACACCTTC. Its translation is CASSFADYGYTF.

The J gene is TRBJ2-3, the V gene TRBV5-4, with TRBD1 matching over 8 bases. Germline loops: CDR1 SGHNT, CDR2 YYREEE (reference sequence). This CDR3 spans 16 amino acids. V shed 4 bases, J shed 6 bases, and the junction held 13 bases outside the gene matches. The CDR3 nucleotides are TGTGCCAGCAGCGAGGACAGGGACCCCGACACGGATACGCAGTATTTT. It yields the protein CASSEDRDPDTDTQYF.

V usage is TRBV10-3 and J usage is TRBJ1-1; TRBD1 is a possible D gene (6 bases). Trimming took off 3 bases at V and 4 bases at J, with 15 bases between the two ends. CDR3 length equals 15 residues. Germline V lookup: CDR1 ENHRY, CDR2 SYGVKD. The CDR3 coding sequence is TGTGCCATCAGTGAAGGGGCAGGGGAGGGCACTGAAGCTTTCTTT. Its protein is CAISEGAGEGTEAFF.

The chain couples TRBV7-3 to TRBJ1-2; D ambiguous. The CDR3 consists of 13 residues. Looked up from germline, CDR1 is SGHTA and CDR2 is FQGTGA. The ends were cut back, 5 bases at V and 5 bases at J, with 12 bases in the middle. The CDR3 DNA sequence: TGTGCCAGCAGCCCCCGGACTGTTTATGGCTACACCTTC. It encodes CASSPRTVYGYTF. Complete variable domain (other parts from reference TRBV7-3 and TRBJ1-2): GAGVSQTPSNKVTEKGKYVELRCDPISGHTALYWYRQSLGQGPEFLIYFQGTGAADDSGLPNDRFFAVRPEGSVSTLKIQRTERGDSAVYLCASSPRTVYGYTFGSGTRLTVV.

The chain carries TRBV5-1 and TRBJ2-5; 7 bases fit TRBD2. Per germline, CDR1 SGHRS and CDR2 YFSETQ. The length of the CDR3 is 16 residues. Trimming cost V 0 bases and J 0 bases; bases outside gene matches: 5. CDR3 nucleotide sequence: TGCGCCAGCAGCTTGGTGAGCGGGGAATACCAAGAGACCCAGTACTTC. Its translation: CASSLVSGEYQETQYF. Variable domain in full (rest from reference TRBV5-1 and TRBJ2-5): KAGVTQTPRYLIKTRGQQVTLSCSPISGHRSVSWYQQTPGQGLQFLFEYFSETQRNKGNFPGRFSGRQFSNSRSEMNVSTLELGDSALYLCASSLVSGEYQETQYFGPGTRLLVL.

The CDR3 here is CASSITSGGVLFF. For the CDR3, the DNA is TGTGCCAGCAGCATAACTAGCGGAGGGGTACTGTTTTTT. This chain links TRBV5-6 with TRBJ2-2, with TRBD2 matching over 8 bases. J was trimmed by 14 bases and V by 4 bases; bases with no gene match: 10. The CDR3 sequence is 13 residues long. Germline lookup yields CDR1 SGHDT and CDR2 YYEEEE.

This clone has at least ten counts. V usage is TRBV5-1 and J usage is TRBJ2-3; D not certain. Germline V lookup: CDR1 SGHRS, CDR2 YFSETQ. The CDR3 extends over 16 amino acids. Between the trimmed V and J ends, which lost 0 bases and 6 bases, there was a span of 17 bases. This CDR3 is CASSLAGLGSFDTQYF. In DNA form, the CDR3 reads TGCGCCAGCAGCTTGGCCGGTTTGGGCTCTTTCGATACGCAGTATTTT.

The chain has TRBV2 and TRBJ2-5; tentatively, D is TRBD2 (5 bases). Germline-derived CDR1 and CDR2 are SNHLY and FYNNEI. Trimming removed 6 bases at V and 5 bases at J, with 10 bases between. The CDR3 is 12 amino acids. CDR3 in DNA: TGTGCCAGCAGATTGCTAGCTGAGACCCAGTACTTC. Amino acid sequence: CASRLLAETQYF. Full variable domain (outside the CDR3, taken from reference TRBV2 and TRBJ2-5): EPEVTQTPSHQVTQMGQEVILRCVPISNHLYFYWYRQILGQKVEFLVSFYNNEISEKSEIFDDQFSVERPDGSNFTLKIRSTKLEDSAMYFCASRLLAETQYFGPGTRLLVL.

The gene calls are TRBV6-5 and TRBJ1-1, with 7 bases aligning to TRBD1. The ends lost 4 bases at V and 1 base at J; junction bases unmatched: 3. This CDR3 has 14 residues. Germline V gene data show CDR1 as MNHEY and CDR2 as SVGAGI. CDR3 region: CASSLTGSNTEAFF. DNA for the CDR3: TGTGCCAGCAGTTTGACAGGGTCGAACACTGAAGCTTTCTTT.

The chain uses TRBV7-9 and TRBJ2-5, with TRBD2 identical over 8 bases. CDR3 length: 14 amino acids. Trimming cost V 1 base and J 5 bases; bases outside gene matches: 3. Germline CDR1 and CDR2: SEHNR and FQNEAQ (reference sequence). CDR3 loop: CASSLVRGAETQYF. The CDR3 DNA is TGTGCCAGCAGCTTAGTGCGGGGGGCGGAGACCCAGTACTTC. Full variable domain (outside the CDR3, taken from reference TRBV7-9 and TRBJ2-5): DTGVSQNPRHKITKRGQNVTFRCDPISEHNRLYWYRQTLGQGPEFLTYFQNEAQLEKSRLLSDRFSAERPKGSFSTLEIQRTEQGDSAMYLCASSLVRGAETQYFGPGTRLLVL.

V and J are TRBV19 and TRBJ2-1, with TRBD2 as a possible D gene (5 bases). The V gene lost 0 bases and the J gene lost 15 bases, with 15 bases spanning the gap. The CDR3 is 13 amino acids. Germline V CDR1 and CDR2: LNHDA, SQIVND (reference sequence). The chain's CDR3 is CASSIDRGEVGFF. In DNA form, the CDR3 reads TGTGCCAGTAGTATAGATCGGGGAGAGGTAGGGTTCTTC.

The chain has TRBV3-1 (or the pseudogene TRBV3-2) and TRBJ2-1; no firm D call. Trimming shortened V by 2 bases and J by 4 bases, and 12 bases separated the two germline ends. Germline lookup yields CDR1 LGHDT and CDR2 YNNKEL (reference sequence). The CDR3 has 15 residues. CDR3 residues: CASSQLQATYNEQFF. In DNA form, the CDR3 reads TGTGCCAGCAGCCAACTTCAAGCGACGTACAATGAGCAGTTCTTC.

The V call is TRBV6-6, the J call TRBJ2-7; D gene unclear. CDR3 length: 16 amino acids. Per germline, CDR1 MNHNY and CDR2 SVGAGI (reference sequence). V was pared by 5 bases and J by 2 bases, with 19 bases between. The CDR3 here is CASSRARVRSAYEQYF. The CDR3 DNA is TGTGCCAGCAGTCGAGCAAGAGTGAGATCGGCCTACGAGCAGTACTTC.

V usage is TRBV27 and J usage is TRBJ2-3, with D maybe TRBD1 (5 bases). CDR3 length: 18 amino acids. Germline V gene data show CDR1 as MNHEY and CDR2 as SMNVEV (reference sequence). V dropped 2 bases and J dropped 0 bases, with 18 bases sitting between them. Here the CDR3 reads CASSLLQGVQASTDTQYF. DNA for the CDR3: TGTGCCAGCAGTTTACTCCAGGGCGTACAAGCTAGCACAGATACGCAGTATTTT.

The gene calls are TRBV11-2 and TRBJ1-1; D might be TRBD1 (6 bases). The V gene lost 3 bases and the J gene lost 8 bases, with 13 bases spanning the gap. Germline CDR1 reads SGHAT; CDR2 reads FQNNGV. The CDR3 contains 13 residues. The CDR3 sequence is CASSFSDDREAFF. In DNA, the CDR3 is TGTGCCAGCAGCTTTTCAGACGACAGGGAAGCTTTCTTT.

This chain links TRBV6-1 with TRBJ2-7; 12 bases match TRBD2. CDR1 and CDR2 from the germline V gene are MNHNS and SASEGT. Trimming removed 2 bases from V and 7 bases from J; junction bases left unmatched: 18. This CDR3 comprises 19 residues. Here the CDR3 DNA reads TGTGCCAGCAGTGAATGGAGGGCCAAAACACTAGCGGGAGGTGAAGAGCAGTACTTC. It codes for CASSEWRAKTLAGGEEQYF.

V gene TRBV3-1 (or the pseudogene TRBV3-2) combines with J gene TRBJ1-4, with 7 bases fitting TRBD1. The germline CDR1 and CDR2 sequences are LGHDT and YNNKEL (reference sequence). This CDR3 has 16 residues. V shed 4 bases, J shed 5 bases, and the junction held 10 bases outside the gene matches. CDR3 region: CASSPLGGQSNEKLFF. The CDR3 nucleotides are TGTGCCAGCAGCCCTCTGGGGGGACAGAGCAATGAAAAACTGTTTTTT.